This is a list of T cell receptor beta chains from one sample in a study of blood T cell repertoires in COVID-19. This table comes from immunoSEQ multiplex PCR, and its TCRdb copy is limited to in-frame clones, with some not included. The data contain hundreds of thousands of clones, over 75% of them seen just once; the ten biggest clones take up under 0.95%. The sample consisted of peripheral blood. Source of these receptors: a woman aged 25-40 years with acute or convalescent COVID-19. The CDR3 runs from the conserved cysteine through the conserved F or W. D genes are given only for firm matches. Rows give clone size only sometimes, using once, few, many, or a class for an expanded clone.

v_call	clone_size	j_call	d_call	cdr3_aa	cdr3_nt
TRBV30	once	TRBJ2-3	NA	CAWTQDRFRTDTQYF	TGTGCCTGGACCCAGGATAGATTCCGCACAGATACGCAGTATTTT
TRBV29-1	once	TRBJ2-7	NA	CSVARTDYEQYF	TGCAGCGTCGCCCGGACAGACTACGAGCAGTACTTC
TRBV7-6	NA	TRBJ1-1	NA	CASSLAGMNTEAFF	TGTGCCAGCAGCTTAGCCGGGATGAACACTGAAGCTTTCTTT
TRBV4-3	NA	TRBJ2-3	NA	CASSPRARGADTQYF	TGCGCCAGCAGTCCAAGGGCCAGGGGGGCAGATACGCAGTATTTT
TRBV5-4	NA	TRBJ1-3	NA	CASSLSGAGNTIYF	TGTGCCAGCAGCCTGTCAGGGGCTGGAAACACCATATATTTT
TRBV3-1/TRBV3-2	NA	TRBJ2-1	TRBD2	CASSQSSGSYNEQFF	TGTGCCAGCAGCCAATCTAGCGGGAGTTACAATGAGCAGTTCTTC
TRBV29-1	once	TRBJ1-1	TRBD1	CSFREGQGPSEAFF	TGCAGCTTTCGAGAGGGACAGGGCCCTTCTGAAGCTTTCTTT
TRBV11-3	once	TRBJ2-5	TRBD2	CASSSGWPSGSVRETQYF	TGTGCCAGCAGCTCGGGTTGGCCTAGCGGGAGTGTTCGAGAGACCCAGTACTTC
TRBV6-9	NA	TRBJ1-3	NA	CASSYSPGGNTIYF	TGTGCCAGCAGTTATTCGCCCGGTGGAAACACCATATATTTT
TRBV14	NA	TRBJ1-2	TRBD1	CASSQDRGEFYGYTF	TGTGCCAGCAGCCAGGACAGGGGCGAATTCTATGGCTACACCTTC
TRBV7-6	NA	TRBJ2-5	TRBD1	CASSRYFPGQGAGEETQYF	TGTGCCAGCAGCCGATACTTCCCAGGACAGGGGGCCGGGGAGGAGACCCAGTACTTC
TRBV7-3	NA	TRBJ1-2	NA	CASSLVGGPDGYTF	TGTGCCAGCAGCTTGGTAGGAGGCCCTGATGGCTACACCTTC
TRBV5-1	NA	TRBJ2-7	NA	CASSLGRGTSYEQYF	TGCGCCAGCAGCTTGGGGCGGGGAACCTCCTACGAGCAGTACTTC
TRBV30	few	TRBJ2-7	TRBD1	CAWSVRGLEQYF	TGTGCCTGGAGTGTCAGGGGGTTAGAGCAGTACTTC
TRBV6-2/TRBV6-3	NA	TRBJ2-2	TRBD1	CASSPRGRSGTALTANTGELFF	TGTGCCAGCAGCCCAAGGGGCCGATCCGGGACAGCCCTAACTGCTAACACCGGGGAGCTGTTTTTT
TRBV19	once	TRBJ2-7	TRBD1	CASMRTFGQGPHEQYF	TGTGCCAGTATGCGTACCTTCGGACAGGGGCCCCACGAGCAGTACTTC
TRBV7-2	NA	TRBJ2-5	NA	CASSSGLGETQYF	TGTGCCAGCAGCTCCGGACTCGGAGAGACCCAGTACTTC
TRBV7-9	NA	TRBJ1-1	NA	CASSRGEKNTEAFF	TGTGCCAGCAGCCGGGGAGAGAAGAACACTGAAGCTTTCTTT
TRBV4-3	NA	TRBJ2-7	NA	CASSQEPGLTYEQYF	TGCGCCAGCAGCCAAGAACCAGGACTCACCTACGAGCAGTACTTC
TRBV6-5	once	TRBJ2-7	TRBD1	CASSRPDRVFYEQYF	TGTGCCAGCAGTCGCCCGGACAGGGTTTTCTACGAGCAGTACTTC
TRBV5-4	NA	TRBJ2-2	NA	CASRPGGPNTGELFF	TGTGCCAGCAGACCCGGAGGACCTAACACCGGGGAGCTGTTTTTT
TRBV19	NA	TRBJ1-5	NA	CASSTRVQPQHF	TGTGCCAGTAGTACCAGGGTTCAGCCCCAGCATTTT
TRBV7-9	NA	TRBJ1-4	TRBD1	CASSPHRGWANEKLFF	TGTGCCAGCAGCCCACACAGGGGATGGGCTAATGAAAAACTGTTTTTT
TRBV3-1/TRBV3-2	NA	TRBJ2-7	NA	CASSQAVAGEQYF	TGTGCCAGCAGCCAAGCCGTGGCAGGGGAGCAGTACTTC
TRBV27	few	TRBJ1-1	TRBD1	CASRQGAFSNTEAFF	TGTGCCAGCCGACAGGGGGCTTTTTCTAACACTGAAGCTTTCTTT
TRBV6-2/TRBV6-3	NA	TRBJ2-7	TRBD1	CASSRTDRGLHEQYF	TGTGCCAGCAGTAGGACCGACAGGGGGCTGCACGAGCAGTACTTC
TRBV29-1	NA	TRBJ2-7	TRBD2	CSVREVRSTEQYF	TGCAGCGTTCGGGAGGTTCGGTCTACGGAGCAGTACTTC
TRBV10-3	NA	TRBJ1-2	TRBD1	CAISEGDRGYPGYTF	TGTGCCATCAGTGAGGGGGACAGAGGCTACCCCGGCTACACCTTC
TRBV24-1	NA	TRBJ2-1	TRBD1	CATSDPTPGQGQNEQFF	TGTGCCACCAGTGACCCCACCCCGGGACAGGGGCAAAATGAGCAGTTCTTC
TRBV13	NA	TRBJ1-3	TRBD1	CASSSTDRAVGNTIYF	TGTGCCAGCAGCTCAACCGACAGGGCAGTTGGAAACACCATATATTTT
TRBV7-9	NA	TRBJ2-5	TRBD2	CASSLNSGRAWETQYF	TGTGCCAGCAGCTTGAATAGCGGGAGGGCTTGGGAGACCCAGTACTTC
TRBV11-3	NA	TRBJ2-5	TRBD1	CASSFQGQGRETQYF	TGTGCCAGCAGCTTCCAAGGACAGGGGAGGGAGACCCAGTACTTC
TRBV19	NA	TRBJ2-7	TRBD1	CATSTGQTYEQYF	TGTGCCACCTCAACGGGACAGACCTACGAGCAGTACTTC
TRBV27	NA	TRBJ2-1	TRBD2	CASSLEVAGVLEEQFF	TGTGCCAGCAGTTTAGAGGTAGCGGGAGTTTTAGAGGAGCAGTTCTTC
TRBV6-6	NA	TRBJ1-6	NA	CASSIQDSPLHF	TGTGCCAGCAGTATACAGGATTCACCCCTCCACTTT
TRBV2	NA	TRBJ2-7	NA	CASSELRQLSYEQYF	TGTGCCAGCAGTGAATTGAGACAGTTATCCTACGAGCAGTACTTC
TRBV9	few	TRBJ2-7	TRBD2	CASSGGLSGGLYEQYF	TGTGCCAGCAGCGGGGGACTATCCGGGGGACTCTACGAGCAGTACTTC
TRBV12-3/TRBV12-4	NA	TRBJ1-1	NA	CASSPSYTEAFF	TGTGCCAGCAGTCCCTCGTACACTGAAGCTTTCTTT
TRBV6-2/TRBV6-3	NA	TRBJ2-3	TRBD2	CASSYEAAGVTDTQYF	TGTGCCAGCAGTTACGAGGCGGCGGGAGTCACAGATACGCAGTATTTT
TRBV11-2	NA	TRBJ2-4	NA	CASSLMGLAKNIQYF	TGTGCCAGCAGCTTAATGGGACTAGCCAAAAACATTCAGTACTTC
TRBV3-1/TRBV3-2	NA	TRBJ2-7	NA	CASSQGPGCSYEQYF	TGTGCCAGCAGCCAAGGACCGGGTTGTTCCTACGAGCAGTACTTC
TRBV9	NA	TRBJ1-6	NA	CASSAGDVDSPLHF	TGTGCCAGCAGCGCGGGAGACGTGGATTCACCCCTCCACTTT
TRBV5-1	NA	TRBJ2-3	TRBD2	CASSPGLAGGHTDTQYF	TGCGCCAGCAGCCCAGGACTAGCGGGAGGTCACACAGATACGCAGTATTTT
TRBV18	NA	TRBJ1-5	NA	CASSQTGSQPQHF	TGTGCCAGCTCACAAACAGGGTCCCAGCCCCAGCATTTT
TRBV27	NA	TRBJ1-1	TRBD1	CASSLLGDSTEAFF	TGTGCCAGCAGTTTATTAGGGGACAGCACTGAAGCTTTCTTT
TRBV29-1	NA	TRBJ2-7	TRBD1	CSSSSDRGEQYF	TGCAGCTCATCGTCGGACAGGGGAGAGCAGTACTTC
TRBV2	once	TRBJ2-7	TRBD2	CASSELAGPYEQYF	TGTGCCAGCAGTGAACTAGCGGGACCCTACGAGCAGTACTTC
TRBV6-6	once	TRBJ2-7	NA	CASKSPGMGYEQYF	TGTGCCAGCAAGTCGCCGGGGATGGGATACGAGCAGTACTTC
TRBV5-1	NA	TRBJ2-2	TRBD1	CASSLRGQGRTGELFF	TGCGCCAGCAGCTTGAGGGGACAGGGGAGGACCGGGGAGCTGTTTTTT
TRBV5-4	NA	TRBJ2-2	TRBD2	CASSLRPSGNTGELFF	TGTGCCAGCAGCTTGAGGCCTAGCGGTAACACCGGGGAGCTGTTTTTT